This T cell receptor beta chain emerged from a study of blood T cell repertoires in COVID-19. Study-level information: T cells, B-cell-depleted T cells, or PBMCs supplied cDNA or gDNA.

V trimming: 3 bases; J trimming: 3 bases; junction bases outside the gene matches: 22. Per germline, CDR1 WNHNN and CDR2 SYGVQD (reference sequence). The CDR3 extends over 21 amino acids. The repertoire was sequenced with immunoSEQ multiplex PCR; TCRdb's copy has only in-frame clones and lacks some. The table records about 300,000 clones, nearly 90% of them present only once. This clonotype was obtained from a woman aged 18-29 years with acute COVID-19. The chain employs TRBV10-1 and TRBJ1-5; 8 positions agree with TRBD1. The specimen was PBMCs or T cells enriched from blood (not recorded which). For the CDR3, the DNA is TGCGCCAGCAGTGAACCGGGATTCGGGCACAGGGGGATTCCCCTCAATCAGCCCCAGCATTTT. Amino acid sequence: CASSEPGFGHRGIPLNQPQHF.